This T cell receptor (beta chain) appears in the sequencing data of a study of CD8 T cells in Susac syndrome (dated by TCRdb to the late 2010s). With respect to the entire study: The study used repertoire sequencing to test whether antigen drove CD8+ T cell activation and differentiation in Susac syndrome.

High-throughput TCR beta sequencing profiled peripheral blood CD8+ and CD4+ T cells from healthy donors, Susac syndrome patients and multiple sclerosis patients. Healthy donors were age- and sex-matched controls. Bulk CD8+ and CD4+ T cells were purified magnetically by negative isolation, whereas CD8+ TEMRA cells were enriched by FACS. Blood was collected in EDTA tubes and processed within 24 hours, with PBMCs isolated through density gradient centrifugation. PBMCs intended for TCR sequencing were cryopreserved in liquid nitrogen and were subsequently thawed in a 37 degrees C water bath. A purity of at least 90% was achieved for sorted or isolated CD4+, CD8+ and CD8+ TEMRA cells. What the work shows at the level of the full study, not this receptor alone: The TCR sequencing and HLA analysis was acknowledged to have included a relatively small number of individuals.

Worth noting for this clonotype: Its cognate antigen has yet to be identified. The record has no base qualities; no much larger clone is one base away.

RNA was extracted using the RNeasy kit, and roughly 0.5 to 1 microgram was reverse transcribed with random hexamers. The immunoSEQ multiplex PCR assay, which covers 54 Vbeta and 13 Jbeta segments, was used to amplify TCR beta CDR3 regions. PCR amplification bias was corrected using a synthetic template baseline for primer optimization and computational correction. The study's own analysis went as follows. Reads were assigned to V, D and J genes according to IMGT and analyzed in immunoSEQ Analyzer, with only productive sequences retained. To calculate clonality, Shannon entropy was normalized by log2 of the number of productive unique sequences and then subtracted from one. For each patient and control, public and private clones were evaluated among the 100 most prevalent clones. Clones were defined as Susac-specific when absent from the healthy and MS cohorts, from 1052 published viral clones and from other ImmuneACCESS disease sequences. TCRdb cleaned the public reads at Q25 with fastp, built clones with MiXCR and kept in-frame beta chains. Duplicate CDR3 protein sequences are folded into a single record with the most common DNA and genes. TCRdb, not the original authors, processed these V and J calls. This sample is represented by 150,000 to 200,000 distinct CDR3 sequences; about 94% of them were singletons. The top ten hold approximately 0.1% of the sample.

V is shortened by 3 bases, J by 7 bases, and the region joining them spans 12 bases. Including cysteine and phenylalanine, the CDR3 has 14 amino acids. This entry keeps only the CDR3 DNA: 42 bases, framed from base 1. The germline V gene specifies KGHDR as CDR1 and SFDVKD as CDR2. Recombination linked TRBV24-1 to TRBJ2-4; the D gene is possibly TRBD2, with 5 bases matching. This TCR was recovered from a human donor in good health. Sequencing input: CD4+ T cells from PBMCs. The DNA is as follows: TGTGCCACCAGTGATACGGGAAGCAGCAACATTCAGTACTTC. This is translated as CATSDTGSSNIQYF.